This T cell receptor (beta chain) was documented in a study of early T cells in non-severe SARS-CoV-2 infection (dated by TCRdb to the early 2020s). Turning to the overall study: TCR sequencing used bulk RNA from unsorted whole blood, so alpha and beta chains could not be paired.

Libraries were built with 5' RACE. These reads were obtained on a NextSeq 500. In the TCR library protocol, unique molecular identifiers were attached to individual cDNA molecules to correct for PCR bias and sequencing error. Sequencing covered both TCR alpha and beta chains, and within each sample the abundances of alpha and beta sequences were tightly co-correlated. The study's processing was this. Decombinator V4 was used to perform V gene, J gene and CDR3 annotation of TCR sequences. TCRs were defined as expanded if a significant change between any two time points was detected under a Poisson model with p below 0.0001. TCR abundances were normalised to the total number of TCRs sequenced in each sample and reported as counts per million. TRAV1-2 paired with TRAJ12, TRAJ20 or TRAJ33 defined MAIT TCRs, while TRAV10 paired with TRAJ18 defined iNKT TCRs. VDJdb, accessed on 1 November 2021, was searched for TCRs annotated for CMV, EBV and SARS-CoV-2, and TCRs annotated for more than one antigen were excluded. The public reads were quality trimmed at Q25 with fastp and then assembled into clones with MiXCR by TCRdb, keeping productive beta chains. All rows with the same CDR3 protein become a single entry with the most common DNA and genes. The V and J calls were determined by TCRdb, not by the authors. The sample data list 100,000 or so distinct CDR3 sequences, and roughly 13% of these were observed just once. Approximately 6% of the sample is in the top ten clones.

This was a case-control study nested in a cohort of healthcare workers in London, UK, who had nasopharyngeal swab PCR tests and blood samples taken every week. Healthcare workers were recruited between 23 and 31 March 2020, during the week of the UK lockdown, and were followed weekly for up to about 15 weeks. Overall study results and their limits: VDJdb matching was skewed toward anti-spike CD8 responses and likely underestimated virus-specific expansions, missing private and CD4 specificities.

V sheds 4 bases and J sheds 2 bases, leaving 17 bases between their ends. The germline V gene supplies CDR1 MNHEY and CDR2 SVGEGT. The CDR3 has 16 amino acids, counting the end cysteine and phenylalanine. Solely the CDR3 DNA is kept, with 48 bases framed from the first base. The table lists this clonotype with many counts. Its antigen target is currently unknown. No much larger clone exists at a distance of one base, and base qualities are not known. The sample comprised whole blood. This sequence was found in an adult who was a healthcare worker with PCR-confirmed SARS-CoV-2 infection or an uninfected control (not recorded which). This chain is built from TRBV6-2 or TRBV6-3 and TRBJ2-5, with no reliable assignment of the D segment. The CDR3 in this case is CASSFSPAYSQETQYF. The DNA reads TGTGCCAGCAGTTTCTCTCCGGCGTATTCTCAAGAGACCCAGTACTTC.